A selection of T cell receptor beta chains follows, all from one sample in a study of shared clonotypes between healthy human individuals. Some clones are missing from TCRdb's copy, which holds only in-frame ones; the method was immunoSEQ multiplex PCR. The table has under 600,000 clones, about 80% seen once; the top ten hold about 12%. The sequenced sample consisted of PBMCs. These receptors were obtained from a woman aged 40-49 years in good health. Some clones in this sample may be carry-over from other donors' samples. The CDR3 runs from the conserved cysteine through the conserved F or W. Each record gives: J gene, V gene, D gene, clone size, CDR3 protein. A D gene is named only where the DNA matches it firmly. Only some rows state a clone size, as once, few, many or a class for expanded clones.

TRBJ2-3 TRBV5-5 . . CASSLAVDTQYF
TRBJ1-5 TRBV7-2 . once CASSLVNSNQPQHF
TRBJ2-5 TRBV10-1 TRBD1 . CASSEHGTVETQYF
TRBJ2-3 TRBV27 . . CASSLRWPGSHTDTQYF
TRBJ2-6 TRBV28 . . CATSQGGISGANVPTF
TRBJ1-2 TRBV5-4 TRBD1 few CASSPGQGAQNYGYTF
TRBJ2-5 TRBV5-1 TRBD1 . CASSPRTGRETQYF
TRBJ1-5 TRBV30 . once CAWSMEARGQPQHF
TRBJ2-7 TRBV7-2 . . CASSLGGGRNYEQYF
TRBJ1-4 TRBV28 . . CASAGTYNEKLFF
TRBJ2-3 TRBV27 . many CASSTLGYGTDTQYF
TRBJ2-7 TRBV9 TRBD1 . CASSAGQESEQYF
TRBJ2-7 TRBV10-2 TRBD2 once CASGTSGSLEQYF
TRBJ1-4 TRBV7-2 . . CASSLDPGVGEKLFF
TRBJ2-7 TRBV4-2 TRBD1 few CASSQGRTGSPYEQYF
TRBJ2-7 TRBV28 TRBD2 . CASSFPAGVWEQYF
TRBJ1-1 TRBV14 . . CASSPRRNTEAFF
TRBJ1-5 TRBV10-2 . . CASSESMRGYNQPQHF
TRBJ1-5 TRBV27 . . CASSPLQGLNQPQHF
TRBJ2-1 TRBV7-3 TRBD2 . CASSPLLAGSYNEQFF
TRBJ2-1 TRBV7-3 TRBD1 . CASSLQGDSYNEQFF
TRBJ2-5 TRBV4-2 . . CASSQGGQETQYF
TRBJ1-1 TRBV25-1 . . CASSTRVNTEAFF
TRBJ2-7 TRBV5-1 . once CASSLIGGGSFYEQYF
TRBJ2-6 TRBV5-4 . . CASSFGVTNVLTF
TRBJ2-5 TRBV21-1 . . CASSKVRGLREDPRGETQYF
TRBJ2-7 TRBV28 . few CASSLAGGRFTSYEQYF
TRBJ2-2 TRBV19 TRBD1 few CASSMGTGTTGELFF
TRBJ2-7 TRBV20-1 . . CSASSRAEQYF
TRBJ2-5 TRBV27 TRBD1 . CASSYRTGWETQYF
TRBJ2-5 TRBV4-1 . . CASSQGGRVLRETQYF
TRBJ1-2 TRBV6-1 . . CASSESANYGYTF